This note documents a single TCR beta chain sequence. A much larger clone lies one base from this, so it may be a read error. CDR1 DFQATT and CDR2 SNEGSKA come from the germline V gene (reference sequence). There are 13 residues in the CDR3. This entry belongs to a study of T cells after yellow fever vaccination. As for the study in general: EM, EMRA, CM and Tscm memory subsets were sorted using CD3, CD45RA, CCR7 and CD95. Findings and caveats of the study: Most primary-vaccination clones reappeared after the booster (approximately 95% CD4, 75% to 90% CD8).

One entry per CDR3 protein, called by TCRdb with MiXCR from the 5' RACE reads. This sample has roughly 32,000 distinct CDR3 sequences, with over 9.5% found just once. This sequence originates from a man aged 18 to 30 who received the YFV17D yellow fever vaccine. The rearrangement uses TRBV20-1 and TRBJ1-2; D uncertain. Sequencing used PBMCs, either bulk or a sorted T-cell subset (CD4+, CD8+, memory, or dextramer-sorted; not recorded which), obtained around 15 days after the first yellow fever vaccination. In DNA form, the CDR3 reads TGCAGTGCTAGAATCCGGACTTCCTATTGCTACACCTTC. This sequence encodes CSARIRTSYCYTF.